This TCR beta chain is drawn from a study of metastatic and nonmetastatic thyroid tumors. Looking at the study overall: Where malignant and benign thyroid patients were concerned, repertoires were compared across blood and tumor or nodule tissue. Points from the study as a whole: Malignant tumors reportedly showed significantly higher TCR beta diversity than benign nodules in both blood and tumor.

The sample holds many counts of this clone. Its antigen remains unknown. V shed 0 bases and J 1 base; nucleotides not matched to a gene: 2. The CDR3 is 15 amino acids. The germline CDR1 and CDR2 sequences are SGDLS and YYNGEE. Thyroid surgery was performed in patients who had received no treatment beforehand. Per the original methods: The study built a papillary thyroid cancer distant-metastasis classifier from CDR3 differences across clinicopathological groups. TCRdb reanalyzed the PCR reads with MiXCR. TCRdb, not the authors, supplied the V and J calls. Of 30,000 to 35,000 clones listed, about 15% are singletons.

Input material: blood. The chain couples TRBV9 to TRBJ2-7, with TRBD2 identical over 9 bases. The receptor was derived from a male donor with papillary thyroid cancer or a benign thyroid nodule (not recorded which). Some clones in this sample may be carry-over from other donors' samples. CDR3 loop: CASSVASGKSYEQYF. DNA of the CDR3: TGTGCCAGCAGCGTAGCTAGCGGGAAATCCTACGAGCAGTACTTC.